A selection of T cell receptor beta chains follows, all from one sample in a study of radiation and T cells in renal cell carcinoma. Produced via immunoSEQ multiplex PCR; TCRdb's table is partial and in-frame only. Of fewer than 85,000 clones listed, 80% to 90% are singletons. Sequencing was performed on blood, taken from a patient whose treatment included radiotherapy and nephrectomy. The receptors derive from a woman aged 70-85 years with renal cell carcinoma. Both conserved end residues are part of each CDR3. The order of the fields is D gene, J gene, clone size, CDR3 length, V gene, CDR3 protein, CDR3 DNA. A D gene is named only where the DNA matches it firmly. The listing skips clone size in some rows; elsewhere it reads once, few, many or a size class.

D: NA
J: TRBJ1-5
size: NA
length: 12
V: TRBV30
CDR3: CAWSAAWGPQHF
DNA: TGTGCCTGGAGTGCCGCCTGGGGACCGCAGCATTTT

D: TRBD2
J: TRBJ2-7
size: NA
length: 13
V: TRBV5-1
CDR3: CASSREGSAEQYF
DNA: TGCGCCAGCAGCAGGGAGGGGAGTGCCGAGCAGTACTTC

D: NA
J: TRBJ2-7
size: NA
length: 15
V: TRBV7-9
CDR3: CASSFGTSYSYEQYF
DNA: TGTGCCAGCAGCTTTGGGACTTCCTACTCCTACGAGCAGTACTTC

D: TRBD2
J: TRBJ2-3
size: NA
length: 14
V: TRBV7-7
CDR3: CASSLAGGQDTQYF
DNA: TGTGCTAGCAGCTTGGCGGGGGGGCAAGATACGCAGTATTTT

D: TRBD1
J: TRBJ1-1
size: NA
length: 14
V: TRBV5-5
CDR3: CASSATGGNTEAFF
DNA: TGTGCCAGCAGCGCAACAGGGGGCAACACTGAAGCTTTCTTT

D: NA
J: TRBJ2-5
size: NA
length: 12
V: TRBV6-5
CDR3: CASKGGGTTQYF
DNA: TGTGCCAGCAAAGGGGGGGGGACAACCCAGTACTTC

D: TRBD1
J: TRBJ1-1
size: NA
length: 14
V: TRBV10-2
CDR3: CASSLGQENTEAFF
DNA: TGCGCCAGCAGTCTAGGACAGGAGAACACTGAAGCTTTCTTT

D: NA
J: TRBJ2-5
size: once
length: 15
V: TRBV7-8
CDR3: CASSLALGGQETQYF
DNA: TGTGCCAGCAGCTTAGCGCTTGGCGGACAAGAGACCCAGTACTTC

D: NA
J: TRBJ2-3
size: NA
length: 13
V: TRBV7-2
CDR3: CASSSRGLDTQYF
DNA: TGTGCCAGCAGCTCAAGGGGACTAGATACGCAGTATTTT

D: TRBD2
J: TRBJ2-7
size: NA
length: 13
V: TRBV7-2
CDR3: CASNLAGGHEQYF
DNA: TGTGCCAGCAACCTAGCGGGGGGGCACGAGCAGTACTTC

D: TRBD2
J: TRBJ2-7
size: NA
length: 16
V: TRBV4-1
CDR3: CASSHAGLAGSYEQYF
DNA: TGCGCCAGCAGCCATGCCGGGCTAGCGGGGTCTTACGAGCAGTACTTC

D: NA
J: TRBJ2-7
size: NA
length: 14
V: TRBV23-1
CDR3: CASSQIEVSYEQYF
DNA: TGCGCCAGCAGTCAAATAGAGGTCTCCTACGAGCAGTACTTC

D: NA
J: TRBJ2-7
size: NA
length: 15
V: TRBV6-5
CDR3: CASSPRPPLSYEQYF
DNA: TGTGCCAGCAGTCCCCGACCCCCTCTCTCCTACGAGCAGTACTTC

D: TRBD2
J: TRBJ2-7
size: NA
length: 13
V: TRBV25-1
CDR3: CASSDRGVYEQYF
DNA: TGTGCCAGCAGCGACCGGGGGGTGTACGAGCAGTACTTC

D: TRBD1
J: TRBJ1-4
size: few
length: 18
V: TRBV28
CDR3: CASSPTDRAYATNEKLFF
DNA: TGTGCCAGCAGTCCGACGGACAGGGCCTATGCGACTAATGAAAAACTGTTTTTT

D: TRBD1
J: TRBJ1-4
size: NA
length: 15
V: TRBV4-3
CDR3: CASSQVGTGKEKLFF
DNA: TGCGCCAGCAGCCAAGTGGGGACAGGGAAAGAAAAACTGTTTTTT

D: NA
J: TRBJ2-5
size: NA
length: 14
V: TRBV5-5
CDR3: CASSLSGTQETQYF
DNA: TGTGCCAGCAGCTTGAGTGGGACCCAAGAGACCCAGTACTTC

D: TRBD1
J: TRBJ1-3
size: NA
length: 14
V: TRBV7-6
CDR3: CASSAGQVKDTIYF
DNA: TGTGCCAGCAGCGCGGGACAGGTGAAGGACACCATATATTTT

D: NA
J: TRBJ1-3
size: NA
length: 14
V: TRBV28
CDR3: CASSLNLMRNTIYF
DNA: TGTGCCAGCAGTTTGAATTTGATGAGAAACACCATATATTTT

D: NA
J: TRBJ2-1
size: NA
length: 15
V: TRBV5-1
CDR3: CASSGTVSSYNEQFF
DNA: TGCGCCAGCAGCGGGACGGTAAGCTCCTACAATGAGCAGTTCTTC

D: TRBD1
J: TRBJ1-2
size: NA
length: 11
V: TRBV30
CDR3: CAWGDRYGYTF
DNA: TGTGCCTGGGGGGACAGATATGGCTACACCTTC

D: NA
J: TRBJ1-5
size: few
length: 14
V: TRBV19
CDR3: CASSIQGRDQPQHF
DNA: TGTGCCAGTAGTATACAGGGTCGGGATCAGCCCCAGCATTTT

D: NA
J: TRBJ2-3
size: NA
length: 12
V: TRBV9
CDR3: CASSVGANTQYF
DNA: TGTGCCAGCAGCGTAGGGGCAAATACGCAGTATTTT

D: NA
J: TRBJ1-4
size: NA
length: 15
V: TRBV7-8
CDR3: CASSSRQQPNEKLFF
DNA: TGTGCCAGCAGCTCTCGACAGCAGCCTAATGAAAAACTGTTTTTT

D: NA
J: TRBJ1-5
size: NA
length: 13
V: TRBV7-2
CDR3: CASSAHSNQPQHF
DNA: TGTGCCAGCAGCGCGCATAGCAATCAGCCCCAGCATTTT

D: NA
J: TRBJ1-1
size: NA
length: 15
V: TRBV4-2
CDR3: CASSQESGVNTEAFF
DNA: TGTGCCAGCAGCCAAGAATCGGGGGTGAACACTGAAGCTTTCTTT

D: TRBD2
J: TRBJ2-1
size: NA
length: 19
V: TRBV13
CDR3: CASSKAVAGGRSSYNEQFF
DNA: TGTGCCAGCAGCAAGGCGGTAGCGGGGGGTCGTAGCTCCTACAATGAGCAGTTCTTC

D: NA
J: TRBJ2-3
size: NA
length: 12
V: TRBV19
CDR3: CASSPALGGQYF
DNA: TGTGCCAGTAGTCCAGCGCTGGGCGGGCAGTATTTT

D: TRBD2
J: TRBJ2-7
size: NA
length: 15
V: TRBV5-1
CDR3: CASSLGIAGASEQYF
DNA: TGCGCCAGCAGCTTGGGTATAGCGGGGGCCTCTGAGCAGTACTTC

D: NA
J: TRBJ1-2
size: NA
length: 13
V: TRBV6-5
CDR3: CASSTGRTYGYTF
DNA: TGTGCCAGCAGTACCGGACGGACATATGGCTACACCTTC

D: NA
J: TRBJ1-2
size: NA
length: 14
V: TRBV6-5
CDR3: CASSNTAQLYGYTF
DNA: TGTGCCAGCAGCAACACAGCCCAACTTTATGGCTACACCTTC

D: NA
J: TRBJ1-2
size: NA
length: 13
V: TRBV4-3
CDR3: CASSQVGSGGYTF
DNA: TGCGCCAGCAGCCAAGTAGGGTCGGGTGGCTACACCTTC

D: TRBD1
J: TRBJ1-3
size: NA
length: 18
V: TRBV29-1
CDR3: CSVEVAQGGNPLANTIYF
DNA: TGCAGCGTTGAAGTGGCCCAGGGGGGAAATCCTCTGGCAAACACCATATATTTT

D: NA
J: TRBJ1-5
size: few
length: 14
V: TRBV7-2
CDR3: CASSLRTENQPQHF
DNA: TGTGCCAGCAGCTTAAGGACAGAGAATCAGCCCCAGCATTTT

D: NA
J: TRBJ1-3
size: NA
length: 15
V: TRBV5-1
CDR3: CASSLDTAGGNTIYF
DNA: TGCGCCAGCAGCTTGGATACGGCGGGCGGAAACACCATATATTTT

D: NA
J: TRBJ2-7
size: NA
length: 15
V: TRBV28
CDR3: CASSFDRRPTYEQYF
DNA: TGTGCCAGCAGTTTCGACCGACGTCCTACCTACGAGCAGTACTTC

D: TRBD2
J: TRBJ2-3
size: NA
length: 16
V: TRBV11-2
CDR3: CASSSYTSGGPDTQYF
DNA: TGTGCCAGCAGCTCTTATACTAGCGGGGGCCCAGATACGCAGTATTTT

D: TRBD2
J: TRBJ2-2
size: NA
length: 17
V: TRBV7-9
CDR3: CASNPRTSGGVTGELFF
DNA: TGTGCCAGCAACCCCCGGACTAGCGGGGGGGTCACCGGGGAGCTGTTTTTT

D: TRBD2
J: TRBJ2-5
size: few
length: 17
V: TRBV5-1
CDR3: CASSLGGLALGRETQYF
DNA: TGCGCCAGCAGCTTGGGGGGACTAGCCTTGGGTCGTGAGACCCAGTACTTC

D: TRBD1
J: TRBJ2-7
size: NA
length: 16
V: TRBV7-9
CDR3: CASSLDRAETSYEQYF
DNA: TGTGCCAGCAGCTTGGACAGGGCCGAAACCTCCTACGAGCAGTACTTC

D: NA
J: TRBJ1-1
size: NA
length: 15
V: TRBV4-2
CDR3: CASRATGTAAPRAFF
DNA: TGTGCCAGCAGGGCTACCGGGACCGCCGCCCCCCGGGCTTTCTTT

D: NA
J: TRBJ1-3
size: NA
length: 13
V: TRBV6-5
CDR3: CASSTDSGNTIYF
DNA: TGTGCCAGCAGTACTGATTCTGGAAACACCATATATTTT

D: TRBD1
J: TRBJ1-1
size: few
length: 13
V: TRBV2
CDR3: CASKVRGHTEAFF
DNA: TGTGCCAGCAAGGTCAGGGGGCACACTGAAGCTTTCTTT

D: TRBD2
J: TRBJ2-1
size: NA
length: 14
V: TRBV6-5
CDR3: CASIGRGGYNEQFF
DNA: TGTGCCAGCATTGGACGGGGGGGCTACAATGAGCAGTTCTTC